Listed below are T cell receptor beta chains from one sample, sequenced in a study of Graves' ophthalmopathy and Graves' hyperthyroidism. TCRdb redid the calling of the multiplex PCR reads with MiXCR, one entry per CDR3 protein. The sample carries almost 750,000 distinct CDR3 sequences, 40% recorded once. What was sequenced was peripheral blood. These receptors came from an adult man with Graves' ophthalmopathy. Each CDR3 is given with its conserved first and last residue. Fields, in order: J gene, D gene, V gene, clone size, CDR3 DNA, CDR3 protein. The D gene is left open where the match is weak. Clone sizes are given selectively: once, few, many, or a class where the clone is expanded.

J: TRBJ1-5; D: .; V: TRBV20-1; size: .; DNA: TGCAGTGCTAGAGACCGGGGTCTTTATCAGCCCCGGCATTTT; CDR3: CSARDRGLYQPRHF
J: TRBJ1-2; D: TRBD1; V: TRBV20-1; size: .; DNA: TGCAGTGCTAGAGTGGCCGGGACAGAGGGACTCAACTATGGCTACACCTTC; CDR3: CSARVAGTEGLNYGYTF
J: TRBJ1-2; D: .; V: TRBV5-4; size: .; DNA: TGTGCCAGCAGCTTGGACGGGAATGGCTACACCTTC; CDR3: CASSLDGNGYTF
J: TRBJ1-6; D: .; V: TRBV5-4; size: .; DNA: TGTGCCAGCAGCTTGGCAGGGACCTATAATTCACCCCTCCACTTT; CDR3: CASSLAGTYNSPLHF
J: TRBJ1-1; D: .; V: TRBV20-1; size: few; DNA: TGCAGTGCTAGAGATCCTTCGAACACTGAAGCTTTCTTT; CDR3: CSARDPSNTEAFF
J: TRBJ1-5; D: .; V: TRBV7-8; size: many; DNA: TGTGCCAGCAGCCAAGATGGCGGGAGCAATCAGCCCCAGCATTTT; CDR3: CASSQDGGSNQPQHF
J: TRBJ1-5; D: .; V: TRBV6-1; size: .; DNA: TGTGCCAGCAGTGGGGGGTCGGTCAGCAATCAGCCCCAGCATTTT; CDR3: CASSGGSVSNQPQHF
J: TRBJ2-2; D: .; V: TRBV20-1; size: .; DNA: TGCAGTGCTCCGAAAGGGGGGGACCGTAGAGGGGAGCTGTTTTTT; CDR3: CSAPKGGDRRGELFF
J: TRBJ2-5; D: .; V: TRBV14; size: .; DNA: TGTGCCAGCAGCCAAGATGTTTGGGAGACCCAGTACTTC; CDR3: CASSQDVWETQYF
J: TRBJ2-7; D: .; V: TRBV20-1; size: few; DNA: TGCAGTGCTAGGGGGGCAGGGCCTACCTACGAGCAGTACTTC; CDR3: CSARGAGPTYEQYF